This TCR beta chain was sequenced for a study of shared clonotypes between healthy human individuals. This CDR3 contains 14 residues. Per the germline V gene, CDR1 is MNHNY and CDR2 is SVGAGI (reference sequence). J gave up 3 bases and V 6 bases, and 7 bases lay outside the gene matches. The data were produced by immunoSEQ multiplex PCR, yet TCRdb's version contains in-frame clones alone and is incomplete. The data contain approximately 2.5 million clones, approximately 93% of them seen just once; the ten biggest clones take up 0.36%. This clone has a single count. The identical CDR3 is also encoded by other nucleotide sequences in the sample.

The chain is built from TRBV6-6 and TRBJ2-7; 8 bases line up with TRBD2. Material: naive CD4+ T cells from PBMCs. Subset in this sample: CD45RA+ positively selected. The clonotype comes from a man aged 18 to 30 in good health. Some clones in this sample may be carry-over from other donors' samples. The CDR3 bases are TGTGCCAGCAGCTACAGCGGGAGAGGCTACGAGCAGTACTTC. Amino acids: CASSYSGRGYEQYF.